These T cell receptor beta chains were read from a single sample in a study of blood T cell repertoires in COVID-19. Profiling relied on immunoSEQ multiplex PCR, and the TCRdb table lists in-frame clones only, not all of them. The table lists approximately 500,000 clones, about 88% of them singletons. The sample was peripheral blood. These receptors came from a man aged 18 to 29 with COVID-19, enrolled during active disease. The CDR3 runs from the conserved cysteine through the conserved F or W. Rows give clone size only sometimes, using once, few, many, or a class for an expanded clone.

j_gene	abundance	v_gene	CDR3aa
TRBJ2-7	NA	TRBV7-9	CASSFLTSSYEQYF
TRBJ2-2	NA	TRBV11-1	CASSHYGGELFF
TRBJ2-2	NA	TRBV29-1	CSVEWGGGELFF
TRBJ2-3	once	TRBV15	CATSTGRSDTQYF
TRBJ2-7	NA	TRBV2	CASSAPGTGVYEQYF
TRBJ2-1	NA	TRBV24-1	CATKGVSDEQFF
TRBJ1-1	NA	TRBV19	CASSIDSGRTEAFF
TRBJ1-6	few	TRBV7-3	CASSFFSPLHF
TRBJ2-5	NA	TRBV7-9	CASSLHRADETQYF
TRBJ1-5	NA	TRBV6-2/TRBV6-3	CASSYIMSSQPQHF
TRBJ2-7	NA	TRBV6-5	CASGLTYYEQYF
TRBJ2-7	NA	TRBV9	CASSVASGETYEQYF
TRBJ2-5	NA	TRBV2	CARSRETQYF
TRBJ1-1	NA	TRBV27	CASSPTTFGMNTEAFF
TRBJ1-1	NA	TRBV12-3/TRBV12-4	CASSLQGTEAFF
TRBJ2-1	NA	TRBV5-1	CASSLAQGEQFF
TRBJ1-2	NA	TRBV11-3	CASSPIAQGTSTTF
TRBJ1-5	few	TRBV19	CASGDNRRQPQHF
TRBJ1-5	NA	TRBV27	CASRAGASNQPQHF
TRBJ1-3	NA	TRBV5-6	CASSLRVNSHSGNTIYF
TRBJ2-3	NA	TRBV9	CASSVLAGADTQYF
TRBJ1-1	NA	TRBV7-9	CASSPPGANTEAFF
TRBJ2-2	NA	TRBV19	CASGAGLRPTGELFF
TRBJ2-5	NA	TRBV7-9	CASSLWLAGGPETQYF
TRBJ2-3	NA	TRBV7-9	CASSLGTVSTDTQYF
TRBJ2-5	NA	TRBV6-9	CASSYSTGGKQETQYF
TRBJ2-7	NA	TRBV29-1	CSVVGHGRRSYEQYF
TRBJ1-2	NA	TRBV5-4	CASSLRGVTTYGYTF
TRBJ1-3	NA	TRBV6-6	CASRLGGGNTIYF
TRBJ1-4	NA	TRBV5-4	CASSLGAGINEKLFF
TRBJ2-7	NA	TRBV2	CASSYTYEQYF
TRBJ1-1	NA	TRBV18	CASSRETGVGEAFF
TRBJ1-6	NA	TRBV6-6	CASSYQVDSPLHF
TRBJ1-1	NA	TRBV5-1	CASSPGTVYTEAFF
TRBJ2-1	NA	TRBV18	CASSPVQLPYNEQFF
TRBJ1-6	NA	TRBV6-5	CASSYSGQVRGSPLHF
TRBJ1-5	NA	TRBV25-1	CASSESGGDQPQHF
TRBJ1-4	NA	TRBV4-1	CASSYPGQREKLFF
TRBJ2-3	NA	TRBV11-3	CASSPGLSRTDTQYF
TRBJ2-3	NA	TRBV5-1	CASSLVAGRTDTQYF
TRBJ2-7	NA	TRBV6-1	CASSEYPGQGVHEQYF
TRBJ1-2	NA	TRBV7-9	CASSFPGQATDGYTF
TRBJ1-5	NA	TRBV30	CAWSHKGGGNQPQHF
TRBJ2-3	NA	TRBV28	CASSPPGDTQYF
TRBJ1-2	few	TRBV4-1	CASSNGTTANYGYTF
TRBJ2-6	NA	TRBV3-1/TRBV3-2	CASSHSSGTAGANVLTF
TRBJ2-4	NA	TRBV19	CASSMSSSALIILGIQYF
TRBJ1-4	NA	TRBV5-6	CASSLPQSNEKLFF